The 5 T cell receptor beta chains given below trace back to one sample, sequenced in a study of blood T cell repertoires in COVID-19. Profiled with immunoSEQ multiplex PCR; TCRdb holds only in-frame clones, not every one. The sample has around 380,000 clones; 81% are singletons. Sequenced sample: peripheral blood. The receptors originated from a human donor with acute or convalescent COVID-19. The donor label of this sample is uncertain.

This clone was detected only once. The chain has TRBV12-3 or TRBV12-4 and TRBJ1-1, with D unresolved. V lost 5 bases to trimming and J lost 1 base, with 5 bases between them. The CDR3 covers 12 residues. The CDR3 bases are TGTGCCAGCAGTGAGAGGAACACTGAAGCTTTCTTT. Translation gives CASSERNTEAFF.

The chain combines TRBV4-1 with TRBJ1-1; 7 bases align to TRBD1. Trimming cost V 10 bases and J 1 base; bases outside gene matches: 9. The CDR3 consists of 14 residues. Germline V lookup: CDR1 MGHRA, CDR2 YSYEKL. CDR3 amino acids: CATSRGTANTEAFF. The CDR3 DNA follows: TGCGCCACCTCCCGTGGGACAGCGAACACTGAAGCTTTCTTT.

This chain connects TRBV2 to TRBJ1-1, with D hard to call. The CDR3 has 12 residues. Germline V lookup: CDR1 SNHLY, CDR2 FYNNEI. V lost 6 bases, J lost 9 bases, and 14 bases lay in between. CDR3 region: CASRENQLKAFF. Written as DNA, the CDR3 is TGTGCCAGCAGGGAGAACCAACTCAAAGCTTTCTTT. Full variable domain (outside the CDR3, taken from reference TRBV2 and TRBJ1-1): EPEVTQTPSHQVTQMGQEVILRCVPISNHLYFYWYRQILGQKVEFLVSFYNNEISEKSEIFDDQFSVERPDGSNFTLKIRSTKLEDSAMYFCASRENQLKAFFGQGTRLTVV.

The CDR3 here is CASSLDSFLVGYTF. In DNA form, the CDR3 reads TGTGCCAGCAGCTTGGACAGCTTTCTCGTTGGCTACACCTTC. The chain carries TRBV7-9 and TRBJ1-2; a weak D match, TRBD1 (6 bases). CDR3 length: 14 amino acids. Germline loops: CDR1 SEHNR, CDR2 FQNEAQ (reference sequence). Trimming left V 3 bases short and J 7 bases short, with 15 bases between.

This chain uses TRBV28 with TRBJ2-1, with 7 bases lining up with TRBD2. J gave up 10 bases and V 1 base, and 13 bases lay outside the gene matches. Germline values: CDR1 MDHEN, CDR2 SYDVKM. The CDR3 contains 16 residues. CDR3 region: CASSLSFGGGGVEQFF. Written as DNA, the CDR3 is TGTGCCAGCAGTTTATCGTTTGGCGGGGGAGGAGTGGAGCAGTTCTTC.